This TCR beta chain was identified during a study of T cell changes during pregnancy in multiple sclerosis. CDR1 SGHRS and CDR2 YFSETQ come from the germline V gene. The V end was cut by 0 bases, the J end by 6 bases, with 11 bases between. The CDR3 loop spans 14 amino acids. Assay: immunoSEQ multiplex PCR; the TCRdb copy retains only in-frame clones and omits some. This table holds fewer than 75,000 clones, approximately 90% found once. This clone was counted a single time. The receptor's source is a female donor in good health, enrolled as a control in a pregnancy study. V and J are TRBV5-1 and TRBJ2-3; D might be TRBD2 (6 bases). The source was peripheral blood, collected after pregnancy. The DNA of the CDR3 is TGCGCCAGCAGCTTGGACAGCGGGTCGGATACGCAGTATTTT. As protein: CASSLDSGSDTQYF.